This T cell receptor (beta chain) was documented in a study of T cells in Graves' hyperthyroidism and ophthalmopathy. About the study: Peripheral blood was secured at the point of initial diagnosis, before any treatment. The study, taken as a whole, reports: A model using 13 V-J features told ophthalmopathy apart from stable hyperthyroidism.

For ophthalmopathy patients, the Clinical Activity Score was at least 3 and the NOSPECS grade at least 4; duration was under 3 months. Exclusion of patients followed from uncontrolled infection, other autoimmune disease, pregnancy or lactation. V lost 4 bases and J 4 bases, leaving 4 bases between the germline ends. The CDR3 has 11 residues. This clonotype was counted at least ten times. The antigen is undetermined. RNA transcripts gave rise to amplified TCR beta CDR3 regions. The TCR CDR3 was amplified in a first-round RT-PCR using the HTBI primer set. MiXCR, applied by TCRdb to the multiplex PCR reads, yields one record per CDR3 protein. In the table there are more than 300,000 distinct CDR3 sequences, less than 20% of which are singletons.

The material sequenced was blood. V usage is TRBV12-3 or TRBV12-4 and J usage is TRBJ1-2, with D unresolved. The TCR was taken from a man younger than 30 with Graves' ophthalmopathy. For the CDR3, the DNA is TGTGCCAGCAGTTCGGGCTATGGCTACACCTTC. Protein sequence: CASSSGYGYTF.